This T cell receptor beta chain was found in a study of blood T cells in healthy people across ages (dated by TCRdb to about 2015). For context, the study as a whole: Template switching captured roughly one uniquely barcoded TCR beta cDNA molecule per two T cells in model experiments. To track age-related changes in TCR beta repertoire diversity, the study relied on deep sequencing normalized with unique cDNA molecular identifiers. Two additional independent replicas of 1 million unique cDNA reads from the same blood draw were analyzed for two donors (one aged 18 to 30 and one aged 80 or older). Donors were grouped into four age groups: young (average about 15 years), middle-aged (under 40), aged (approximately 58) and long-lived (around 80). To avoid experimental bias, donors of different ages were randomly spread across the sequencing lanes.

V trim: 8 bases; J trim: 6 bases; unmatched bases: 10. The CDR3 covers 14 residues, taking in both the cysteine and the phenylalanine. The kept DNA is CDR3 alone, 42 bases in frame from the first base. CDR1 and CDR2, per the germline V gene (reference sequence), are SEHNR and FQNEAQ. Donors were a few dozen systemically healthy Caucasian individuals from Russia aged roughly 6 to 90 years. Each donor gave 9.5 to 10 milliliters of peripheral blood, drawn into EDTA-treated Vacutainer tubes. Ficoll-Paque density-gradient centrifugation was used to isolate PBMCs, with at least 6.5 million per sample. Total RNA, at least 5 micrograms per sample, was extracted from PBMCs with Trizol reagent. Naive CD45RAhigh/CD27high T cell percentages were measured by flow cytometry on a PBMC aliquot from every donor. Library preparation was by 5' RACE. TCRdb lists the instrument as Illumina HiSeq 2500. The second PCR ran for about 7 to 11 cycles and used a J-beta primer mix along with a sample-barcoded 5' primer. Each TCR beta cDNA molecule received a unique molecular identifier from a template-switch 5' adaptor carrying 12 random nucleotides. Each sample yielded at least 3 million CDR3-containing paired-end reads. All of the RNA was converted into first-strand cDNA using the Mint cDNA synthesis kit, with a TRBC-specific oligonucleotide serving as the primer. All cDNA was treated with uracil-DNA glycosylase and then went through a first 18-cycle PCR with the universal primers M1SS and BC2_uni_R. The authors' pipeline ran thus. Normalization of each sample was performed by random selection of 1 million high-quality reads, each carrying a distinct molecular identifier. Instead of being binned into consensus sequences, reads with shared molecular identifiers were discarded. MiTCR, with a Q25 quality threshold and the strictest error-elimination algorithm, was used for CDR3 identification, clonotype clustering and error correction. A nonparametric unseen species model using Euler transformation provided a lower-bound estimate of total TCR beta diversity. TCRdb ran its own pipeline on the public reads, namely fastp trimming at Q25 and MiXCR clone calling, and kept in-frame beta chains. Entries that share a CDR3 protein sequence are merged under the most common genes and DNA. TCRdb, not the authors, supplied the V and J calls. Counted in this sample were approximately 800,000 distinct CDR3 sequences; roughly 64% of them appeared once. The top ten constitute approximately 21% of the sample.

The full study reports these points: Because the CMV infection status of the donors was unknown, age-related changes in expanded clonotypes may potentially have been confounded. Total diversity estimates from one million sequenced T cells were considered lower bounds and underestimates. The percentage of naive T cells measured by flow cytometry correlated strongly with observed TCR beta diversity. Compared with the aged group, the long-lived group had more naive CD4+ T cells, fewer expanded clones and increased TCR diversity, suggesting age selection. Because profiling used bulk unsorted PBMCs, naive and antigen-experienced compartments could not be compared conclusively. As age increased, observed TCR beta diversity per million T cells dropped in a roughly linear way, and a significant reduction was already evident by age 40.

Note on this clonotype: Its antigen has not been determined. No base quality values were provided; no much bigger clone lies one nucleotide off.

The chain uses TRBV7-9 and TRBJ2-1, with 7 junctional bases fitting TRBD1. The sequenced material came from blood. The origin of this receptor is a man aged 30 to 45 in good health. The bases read TGTGCCAGCCCCGGGACAGACGTACTCAATGAGCAGTTCTTC. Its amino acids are CASPGTDVLNEQFF.